The entry that follows covers one TCR beta chain sequence. The table lists this clone with a few counts. This receptor's antigen is unknown. Base qualities are not recorded, but no much larger clone differs from it by a single base. The CDR3, cysteine through phenylalanine, is 19 amino acids long. Here the CDR3 DNA is all that survives: 57 bases in frame from base 1. V is cut back by 1 base and J by 0 bases, with 16 bases in the junction unmatched. The germline V gene supplies CDR1 SGHDT and CDR2 YYEEEE. The source of the sample is a study of blood T cell repertoires in COVID-19 (dated by TCRdb to the early 2020s). For the study in its entirety: The collaborator samples originated in the United States, Italy and Spain and spanned the acute and convalescent phases of COVID-19. The material from the prospective study consisted of cDNA or gDNA derived from T cells, B-cell-depleted T cells, or PBMCs. Subjects who had been exposed to COVID-19, were actively infected with it, or had recovered from it provided the deeply sampled blood TCRbeta repertoires that made up the dataset. The repertoires were made available in a free public database intended to serve as a resource for research on the immune response to SARS-CoV-2. The samples were drawn from the first 160 participants of the ongoing ImmuneRACE study and from 1,254 subjects provided by 6 global collaborators. The sample metadata nearly always contained a de-identified subject ID, COVID-19 status, age in years and sex. Where HLA class I and class II types were available, the types were taken from metadata supplied by the sample provider, not from assay-based typing. Broad study findings and their caveats: The amount of clinical and demographic metadata varied by source and participant and was provided uncurated.

Collaborating institutions collected whole blood in K2EDTA tubes following their own protocols. Collaborator samples were shipped for TCRbeta analysis as frozen whole blood, isolated PBMCs, or DNA extracted from either sample type. The immunoSEQ Assay, a bias-controlled multiplex PCR, was used to amplify TCRbeta CDR3 regions from genomic DNA. Concerning the study's data processing: The number of nucleated cells in each sample was estimated from the amplification of reference gene primers within the assay. Sequence reads were collapsed and filtered to measure the absolute abundance of every unique TCRbeta CDR3 rearrangement. For each sample, productive Simpson clonality was calculated as the square root of Simpson's diversity index over productive rearrangements. This immuneACCESS table, as held by TCRdb, lists in-frame sequences with V and J called but not all clones. Of the missing ones, under half trace to an unresolved V gene in checked studies; the others have no known cause. That table gives V, J and clone size, and the DNA gave D and trimming. The sample yields about 34,000 clones; 70% to 80% were counted once. Of the sample, approximately 16% falls within the top ten clones.

Material for sequencing was peripheral blood. Recombination joined TRBV5-6 with TRBJ2-7, and 7 junctional nucleotides match TRBD1. This TCR was sampled from a human donor in a cohort sampled during active COVID-19. For the CDR3, the sequence is CASSLQSRDKQGFSYEQYF. The nucleotide sequence is TGTGCCAGCAGCTTGCAATCCCGCGATAAACAGGGGTTCTCCTACGAGCAGTACTTC. Where the CDR3 stops, the reference TRBV5-6 and TRBJ2-7 genes take over; the full variable domain is DAGVTQSPTHLIKTRGQQVTLRCSPKSGHDTVSWYQQALGQGPQFIFQYYEEEERQRGNFPDRFSGHQFPNYSSELNVNALLLGDSALYLCASSLQSRDKQGFSYEQYFGPGTRLTVT.